These 21 T cell receptor beta chains came from one sample sequenced in a study of cytomegalovirus exposure and HLA in healthy donors. In the PCR, 60 Vbeta and 13 Jbeta primers were used. Libraries were prepared by immunoSEQ multiplex PCR; TCRdb keeps only in-frame clonotypes and omits some of them. Here the sample spans about 190,000 clones, 82% being singletons. Sequencing was done on a sample of PBMCs. Receptors were obtained from a young woman in good health and CMV-seronegative.

The rearrangement links TRBV27 to TRBJ1-1; perhaps TRBD1 as D (5 bases). The CDR3 loop spans 17 amino acids. V shed 1 base and J shed 1 base, with 16 bases lying between them. Germline CDR1 reads MNHEY; CDR2 reads SMNVEV (reference sequence). This CDR3 is CASSLFLGGSANTEAFF. The CDR3 nucleotides are TGTGCCAGCAGTTTATTTTTGGGGGGGTCAGCGAACACTGAAGCTTTCTTT.

This clone was seen a single time. The V gene is TRBV27, the J gene TRBJ1-2, with unresolved D. V lost 6 bases to trimming and J lost 3 bases, with 8 bases between them. CDR3 size: 12 residues. Germline loops: CDR1 MNHEY, CDR2 SMNVEV (reference sequence). CDR3 amino acids: CASRGLDYGYTF. CDR3 nucleotide sequence: TGTGCCAGCAGGGGCTTGGACTATGGCTACACCTTC.

The rearrangement links TRBV2 to TRBJ1-2; D possibly corresponds to TRBD1 (5 bases). Trimming took 2 bases from V and 5 from J, leaving 18 bases between them. Germline values: CDR1 SNHLY, CDR2 FYNNEI. This CDR3 is 16 amino acids long. The CDR3 region is CASSEMDGGGNYGYTF. The CDR3 nucleotides read TGTGCCAGCAGTGAAATGGATGGGGGAGGGAATTATGGCTACACCTTC.

DNA for the CDR3: TGTGCCACCAGTACGGGACAGGGAAACACTGAAGCTTTCTTT. This gives the protein CATSTGQGNTEAFF. V and J are TRBV15 and TRBJ1-1, with 9 bases aligning to TRBD1. CDR1 and CDR2 (germline): LNHNV, YYDKDF (reference sequence). V shed 6 bases and J 2 bases; nucleotides not matched to a gene: 4. CDR3 size: 14 residues.

The chain is built from TRBV5-1 and TRBJ2-2; D not resolved. CDR1 and CDR2 (germline): SGHRS, YFSETQ. This CDR3 has 16 residues. Trimming pared 0 bases from V and 3 bases from J, leaving 12 bases between. The CDR3 nucleotides are TGCGCCAGCAGCTTGGCCGCCGCAGAATACACCGGGGAGCTGTTTTTT. Residues: CASSLAAAEYTGELFF.

The rearrangement joins TRBV28 to TRBJ2-3; TRBD1 might be the D (5 bases). The germline V gene has CDR1 MDHEN and CDR2 SYDVKM. The CDR3 sequence is 16 residues long. The V and J ends lost 3 bases and 1 base respectively, with 14 bases between them. In DNA form, the CDR3 reads TGTGCCAGCAGTTTGGGGTGGGGCAAGCGCACAGATACGCAGTATTTT. It codes for CASSLGWGKRTDTQYF.

The V call is TRBV28, the J call TRBJ2-7; 8 positions agree with TRBD2. With V trimmed by 1 base and J by 2 bases, 4 bases remained unmatched. The CDR3 covers 15 residues. The germline gives CDR1 MDHEN, CDR2 SYDVKM. CDR3 residues: CASSLYAGGAYEQYF. In DNA form, the CDR3 reads TGTGCCAGCAGTTTATACGCGGGAGGCGCCTACGAGCAGTACTTC.

V is TRBV19 and J is TRBJ1-5; D is unresolved. This CDR3 spans 14 amino acids. The germline V and J ends were trimmed by 3 bases and 7 bases, with 13 bases remaining between them. Germline lookup yields CDR1 LNHDA and CDR2 SQIVND (reference sequence). The CDR3 region is CASSIGRLDQPQHF. CDR3 nucleotides: TGTGCCAGTAGTATTGGGAGGTTGGACCAGCCCCAGCATTTT.

The V call is TRBV2, the J call TRBJ1-5, with TRBD1 identical over 10 bases. The V gene end was trimmed by 5 bases and the J gene end by 3 bases; junction bases not matched to a gene: 7. The CDR3 runs 16 residues. Germline lookup yields CDR1 SNHLY and CDR2 FYNNEI. CDR3 nucleotides: TGTGCCAGCAGTACGGGGACAGGGGATGACAATCAGCCCCAGCATTTT. Encoded protein: CASSTGTGDDNQPQHF.

This clone was observed a handful of times. The chain has TRBV11-2 and TRBJ2-7, with a weak D call TRBD1 (5 bases). Germline values: CDR1 SGHAT, CDR2 FQNNGV. The CDR3 spans 12 residues. V was cut by 1 base and J by 9 bases, with 10 bases left in between. CDR3 sequence (DNA): TGTGCCAGCAGCTTAGCAGGGAATGCGCAGTACTTC. Encoded protein: CASSLAGNAQYF.

This chain links TRBV15 with TRBJ2-1; 9 bases are shared with TRBD2. V was clipped by 5 bases and J by 6 bases; unmatched bases: 8. Germline V gives CDR1 LNHNV, CDR2 YYDKDF (reference sequence). The CDR3 is 15 amino acids. The DNA for the CDR3 is TGTGCCACCAGCTCCCGGACTAGCGCGATCAATGAGCAGTTCTTC. As protein: CATSSRTSAINEQFF.

This chain uses TRBV6-5 with TRBJ1-2, with TRBD1 matching over 8 bases. This CDR3 has 15 residues. The germline V gene has CDR1 MNHEY and CDR2 SVGAGI. J gave up 0 bases and V 8 bases, and 8 bases lay outside the gene matches. CDR3 protein: CASGGQGFANYGYTF. Written as DNA, the CDR3 is TGTGCCAGCGGAGGACAGGGCTTCGCTAACTATGGCTACACCTTC.

V gene TRBV6-5 combines with J gene TRBJ1-1, with D uncertain. Per the germline V gene, CDR1 is MNHEY and CDR2 is SVGAGI. V lost 2 bases and J 11 bases, leaving 6 bases between the germline ends. CDR3 length: 10 residues. In DNA, the CDR3 is TGTGCCAGCAGTTACGAGCGGGCTTTCTTT. Translating gives CASSYERAFF.

The chain employs TRBV12-5 and TRBJ2-6, with D possibly being TRBD2 (6 bases). V was trimmed by 5 bases and J by 0 bases, leaving 17 bases between them. Germline CDR1 LGHNT, CDR2 FRNRAP. The CDR3 is made up of 18 amino acids. The DNA of the CDR3 is TGTGCTAGTGGTCTACTATTGGGGGGTAACTCTGGGGCCAACGTCCTGACTTTC. Protein sequence: CASGLLLGGNSGANVLTF.

The chain links TRBV29-1 to TRBJ2-7; possibly TRBD1 for D (5 bases). V lost 1 base and J lost 3, with 10 bases in between. Germline CDR1 is SQVTM and CDR2 is ANQGSEA. The length of the CDR3 is 13 residues. This CDR3 reads CSVEGQYGYEQYF. The DNA for the CDR3 is TGCAGCGTTGAAGGACAGTACGGCTACGAGCAGTACTTC.

This clone was recorded a few times. The V and J genes are TRBV5-1 and TRBJ2-3; TRBD2 is a possible D gene (5 bases). The germline V gene has CDR1 SGHRS and CDR2 YFSETQ. Trimming took 3 bases from V and 2 from J, leaving 13 bases between them. This CDR3 spans 15 amino acids. The CDR3, as DNA: TGCGCCAGCAGCTACGGACTCTTGTTCACAGATACGCAGTATTTT. Translation: CASSYGLLFTDTQYF.

V and J are TRBV19 and TRBJ1-4; D gene unclear. Germline V gene lookup returns CDR1 LNHDA and CDR2 SQIVND (reference sequence). Trimming took off 5 bases at V and 8 bases at J, with 12 bases between the two ends. The CDR3 runs 13 residues. DNA for the CDR3: TGTGCCAGTAGTTTTCGGAACGGGGAAAAACTGTTTTTT. As protein: CASSFRNGEKLFF. The full variable domain, in which reference TRBV19 and TRBJ1-4 provide the parts outside the CDR3, is DGGITQSPKYLFRKEGQNVTLSCEQNLNHDAMYWYRQDPGQGLRLIYYSQIVNDFQKGDIAEGYSVSREKKESFPLTVTSAQKNPTAFYLCASSFRNGEKLFFGSGTQLSVL.

The V gene is TRBV19, the J gene TRBJ1-5; tentative D call: TRBD1 (5 bases). This CDR3 contains 13 residues. The V gene lost 6 bases and the J gene lost 4 bases, with 10 bases spanning the gap. Germline V gives CDR1 LNHDA, CDR2 SQIVND (reference sequence). The CDR3 DNA sequence: TGTGCCAGTAGACGGGGGTTTAATCAGCCCCAGCATTTT. It specifies CASRRGFNQPQHF.

The DNA for the CDR3 is TGTGCCAGCAGTTACCTGACAGGGCAAGAGACCCAGTACTTC. As protein: CASSYLTGQETQYF. This chain uses TRBV6-5 with TRBJ2-5; TRBD1 matches 7 bases. Germline CDR1 reads MNHEY; CDR2 reads SVGAGI. Losses at the gene ends were 2 bases for V and 2 bases for J; bases not matched to a gene: 2. This CDR3 comprises 14 residues.

The chain links TRBV5-1 to TRBJ2-1; D may be TRBD1 (6 bases). CDR3 size: 15 residues. Germline CDR1 is SGHRS and CDR2 is YFSETQ. Trimming took 8 bases from V and 4 from J, leaving 19 bases between them. In nucleotides, the CDR3 is TGCGCCAGTAGAGACCCCGGGACAAAATACAATGAGCAGTTCTTC. Amino acids: CASRDPGTKYNEQFF. The full variable domain, with the rest looked up from reference TRBV5-1 and TRBJ2-1, is KAGVTQTPRYLIKTRGQQVTLSCSPISGHRSVSWYQQTPGQGLQFLFEYFSETQRNKGNFPGRFSGRQFSNSRSEMNVSTLELGDSALYLCASRDPGTKYNEQFFGPGTRLTVL.

This sequence joins TRBV7-9 and TRBJ1-2; 7 bases are shared with TRBD1. The CDR3 runs to 17 residues. Germline V lookup: CDR1 SEHNR, CDR2 FQNEAQ (reference sequence). V was clipped by 3 bases and J by 8 bases; unmatched bases: 18. The DNA of the CDR3 is TGTGCCAGCAGCTTCTGGGACAGTGGGGCAGAAAGGAAAGGCTACACCTTC. Amino acid sequence: CASSFWDSGAERKGYTF.